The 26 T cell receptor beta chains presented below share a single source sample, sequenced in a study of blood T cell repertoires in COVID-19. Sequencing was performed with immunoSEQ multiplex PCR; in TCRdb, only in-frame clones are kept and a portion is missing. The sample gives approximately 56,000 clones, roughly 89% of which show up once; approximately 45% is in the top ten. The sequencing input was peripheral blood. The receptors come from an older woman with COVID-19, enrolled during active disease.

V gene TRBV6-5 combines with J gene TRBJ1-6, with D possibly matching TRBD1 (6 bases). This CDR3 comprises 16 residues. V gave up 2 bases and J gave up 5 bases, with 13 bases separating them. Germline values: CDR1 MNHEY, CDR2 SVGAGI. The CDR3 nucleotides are TGTGCCAGCAGTTACCGGGGGGGGCTCAATAATTCACCCCTCCACTTT. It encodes CASSYRGGLNNSPLHF.

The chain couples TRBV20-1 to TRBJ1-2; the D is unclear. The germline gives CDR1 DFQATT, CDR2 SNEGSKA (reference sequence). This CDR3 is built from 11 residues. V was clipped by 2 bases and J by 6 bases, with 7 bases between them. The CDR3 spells CSARLFDGYTF. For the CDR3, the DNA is TGCAGTGCTAGACTATTTGATGGCTACACCTTC.

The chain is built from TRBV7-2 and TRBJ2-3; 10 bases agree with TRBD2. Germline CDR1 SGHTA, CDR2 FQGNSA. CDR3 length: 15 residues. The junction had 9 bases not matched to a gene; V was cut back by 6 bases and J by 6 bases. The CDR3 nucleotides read TGTGCCAGCAGTTTTTCAGCGGGAGGGATCGATACGCAGTATTTT. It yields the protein CASSFSAGGIDTQYF. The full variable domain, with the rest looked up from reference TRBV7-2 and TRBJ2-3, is GAGVSQSPSNKVTEKGKDVELRCDPISGHTALYWYRQSLGQGLEFLIYFQGNSAPDKSGLPSDRFSAERTGGSVSTLTIQRTQQEDSAVYLCASSFSAGGIDTQYFGPGTRLTVL.

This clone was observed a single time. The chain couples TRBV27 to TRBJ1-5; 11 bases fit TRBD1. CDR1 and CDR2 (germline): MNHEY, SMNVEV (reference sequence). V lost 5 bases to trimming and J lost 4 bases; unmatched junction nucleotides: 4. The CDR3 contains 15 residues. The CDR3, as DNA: TGTGCCAGCAGTAGGGACAGGGGGGAAAATCAGCCCCAGCATTTT. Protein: CASSRDRGENQPQHF.

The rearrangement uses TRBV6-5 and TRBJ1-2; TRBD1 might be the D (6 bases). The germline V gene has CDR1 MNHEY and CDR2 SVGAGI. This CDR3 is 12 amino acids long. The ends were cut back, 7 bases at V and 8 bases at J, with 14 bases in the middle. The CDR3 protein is CASTPEGGGYTF. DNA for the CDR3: TGTGCCAGCACCCCTGAGGGGGGGGGCTACACCTTC.

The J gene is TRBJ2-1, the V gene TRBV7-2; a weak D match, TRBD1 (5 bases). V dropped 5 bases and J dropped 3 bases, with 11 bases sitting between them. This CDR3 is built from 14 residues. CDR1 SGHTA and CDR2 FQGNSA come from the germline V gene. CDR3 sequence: CASSPSRDYNEQFF. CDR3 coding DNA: TGTGCCAGCAGCCCGAGCAGGGACTACAATGAGCAGTTCTTC.

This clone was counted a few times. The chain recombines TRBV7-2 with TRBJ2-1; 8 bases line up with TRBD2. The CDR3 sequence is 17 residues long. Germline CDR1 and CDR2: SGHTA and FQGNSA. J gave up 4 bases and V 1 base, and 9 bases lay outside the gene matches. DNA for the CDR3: TGTGCCAGCAGCTTAGTCCCCGCTAGCGGGTCGTACAATGAGCAGTTCTTC. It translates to CASSLVPASGSYNEQFF.

In DNA, the CDR3 is TGTGCCAGCAGCCCCGCGTCAAACGCTGGTGGCTACACCTTC. This codes for CASSPASNAGGYTF. The chain employs TRBV5-6 and TRBJ1-2; the D is unclear. CDR3 length: 14 amino acids. V lost 4 bases and J lost 7, with 17 bases in between. Germline lookup yields CDR1 SGHDT and CDR2 YYEEEE.

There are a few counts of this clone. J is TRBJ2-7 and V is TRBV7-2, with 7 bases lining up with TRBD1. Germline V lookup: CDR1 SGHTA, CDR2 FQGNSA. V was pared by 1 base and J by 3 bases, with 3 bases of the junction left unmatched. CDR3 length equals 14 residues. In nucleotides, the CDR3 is TGTGCCAGCAGCTTAGGCCGGGACAGCTACGAGCAGTACTTC. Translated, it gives CASSLGRDSYEQYF.

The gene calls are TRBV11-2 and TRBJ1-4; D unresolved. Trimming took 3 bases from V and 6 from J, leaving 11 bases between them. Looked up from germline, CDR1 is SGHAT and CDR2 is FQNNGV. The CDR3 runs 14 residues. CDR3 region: CASSFNSGYEKLFF. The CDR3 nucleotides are TGTGCCAGCAGCTTTAACAGCGGGTATGAAAAACTGTTTTTT.

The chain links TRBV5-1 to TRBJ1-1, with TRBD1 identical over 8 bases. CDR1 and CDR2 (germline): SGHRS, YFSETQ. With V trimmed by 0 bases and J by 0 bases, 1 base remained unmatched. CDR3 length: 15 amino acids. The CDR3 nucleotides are TGCGCCAGCAGCTTGGGACAGGGGCTGAACACTGAAGCTTTCTTT. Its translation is CASSLGQGLNTEAFF. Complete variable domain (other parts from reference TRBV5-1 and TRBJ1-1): KAGVTQTPRYLIKTRGQQVTLSCSPISGHRSVSWYQQTPGQGLQFLFEYFSETQRNKGNFPGRFSGRQFSNSRSEMNVSTLELGDSALYLCASSLGQGLNTEAFFGQGTRLTVV.

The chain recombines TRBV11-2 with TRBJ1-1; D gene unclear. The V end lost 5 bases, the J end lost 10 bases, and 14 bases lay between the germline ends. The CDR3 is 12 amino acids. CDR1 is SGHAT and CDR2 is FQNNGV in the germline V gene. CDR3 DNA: TGTGCCAGCAGCGTCCAGGTTTTTGGAGCTTTCTTT. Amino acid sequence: CASSVQVFGAFF.

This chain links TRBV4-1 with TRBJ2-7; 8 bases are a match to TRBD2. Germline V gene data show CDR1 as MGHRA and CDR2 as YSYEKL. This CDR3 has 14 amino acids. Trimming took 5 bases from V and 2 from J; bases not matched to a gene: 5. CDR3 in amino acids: CASSYQAGAYEQYF. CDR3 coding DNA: TGCGCCAGCAGCTACCAAGCGGGAGCCTACGAGCAGTACTTC.

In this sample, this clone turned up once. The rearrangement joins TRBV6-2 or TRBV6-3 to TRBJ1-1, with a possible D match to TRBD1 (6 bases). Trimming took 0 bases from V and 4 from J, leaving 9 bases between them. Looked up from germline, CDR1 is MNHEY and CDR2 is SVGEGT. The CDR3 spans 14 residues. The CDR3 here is CASSYSGGGTEAFF. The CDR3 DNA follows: TGTGCCAGCAGTTACTCAGGGGGTGGCACTGAAGCTTTCTTT.

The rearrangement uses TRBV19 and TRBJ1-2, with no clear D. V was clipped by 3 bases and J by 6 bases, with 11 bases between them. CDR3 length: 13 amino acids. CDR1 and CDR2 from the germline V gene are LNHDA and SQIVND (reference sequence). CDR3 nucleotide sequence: TGTGCCAGTAGTATTCGAGGTTGGCATGGCTACACCTTC. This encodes CASSIRGWHGYTF.

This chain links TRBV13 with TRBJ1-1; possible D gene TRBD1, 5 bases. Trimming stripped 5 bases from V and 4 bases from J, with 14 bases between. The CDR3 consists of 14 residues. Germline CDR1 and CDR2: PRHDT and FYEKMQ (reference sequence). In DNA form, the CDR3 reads TGTGCCAGCAGCCCGAACAGGCGGATCACTGAAGCTTTCTTT. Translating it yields CASSPNRRITEAFF.

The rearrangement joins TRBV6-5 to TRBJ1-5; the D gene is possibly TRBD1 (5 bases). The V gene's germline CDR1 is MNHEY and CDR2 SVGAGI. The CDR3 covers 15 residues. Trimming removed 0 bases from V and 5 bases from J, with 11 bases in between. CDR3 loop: CASSYSSRRDQPQHF. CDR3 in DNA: TGTGCCAGCAGTTACTCGTCACGCAGGGATCAGCCCCAGCATTTT.

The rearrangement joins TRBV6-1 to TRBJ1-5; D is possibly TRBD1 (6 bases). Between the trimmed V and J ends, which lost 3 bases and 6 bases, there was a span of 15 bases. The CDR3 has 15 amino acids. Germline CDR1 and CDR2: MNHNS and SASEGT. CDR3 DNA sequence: TGTGCCAGCAGTGAGGGGAACAGGGCCTCTCAGCCCCAGCATTTT. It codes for CASSEGNRASQPQHF.

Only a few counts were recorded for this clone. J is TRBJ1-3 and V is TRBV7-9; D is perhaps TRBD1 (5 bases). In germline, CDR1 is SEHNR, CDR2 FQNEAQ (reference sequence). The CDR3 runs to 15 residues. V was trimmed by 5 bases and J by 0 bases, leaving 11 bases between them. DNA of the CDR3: TGTGCCAGCAGCAGGCAGGGCCTCTCTGGAAACACCATATATTTT. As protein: CASSRQGLSGNTIYF. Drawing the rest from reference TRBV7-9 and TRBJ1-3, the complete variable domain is DTGVSQNPRHKITKRGQNVTFRCDPISEHNRLYWYRQTLGQGPEFLTYFQNEAQLEKSRLLSDRFSAERPKGSFSTLEIQRTEQGDSAMYLCASSRQGLSGNTIYFGEGSWLTVV.

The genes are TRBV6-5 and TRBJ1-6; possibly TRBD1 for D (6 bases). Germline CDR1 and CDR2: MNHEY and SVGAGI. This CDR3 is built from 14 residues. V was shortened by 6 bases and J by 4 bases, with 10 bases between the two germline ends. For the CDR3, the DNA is TGTGCCAGCAGGACGGACAGTTATAATTCACCCCTCCACTTT. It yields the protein CASRTDSYNSPLHF.

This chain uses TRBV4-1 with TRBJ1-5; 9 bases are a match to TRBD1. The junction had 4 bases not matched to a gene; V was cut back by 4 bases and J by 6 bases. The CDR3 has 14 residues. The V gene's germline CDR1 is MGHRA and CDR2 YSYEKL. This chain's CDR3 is CASSPGQGTQPQHF. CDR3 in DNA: TGCGCCAGCAGCCCGGGACAGGGTACTCAGCCCCAGCATTTT.

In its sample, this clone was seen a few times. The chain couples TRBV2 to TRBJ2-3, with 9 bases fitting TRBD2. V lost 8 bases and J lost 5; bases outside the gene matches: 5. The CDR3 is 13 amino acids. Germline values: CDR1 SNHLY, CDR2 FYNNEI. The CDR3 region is CASGAGGGDTQYF. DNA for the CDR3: TGTGCCAGCGGGGCGGGAGGGGGAGATACGCAGTATTTT. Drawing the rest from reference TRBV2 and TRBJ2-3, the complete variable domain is EPEVTQTPSHQVTQMGQEVILRCVPISNHLYFYWYRQILGQKVEFLVSFYNNEISEKSEIFDDQFSVERPDGSNFTLKIRSTKLEDSAMYFCASGAGGGDTQYFGPGTRLTVL.

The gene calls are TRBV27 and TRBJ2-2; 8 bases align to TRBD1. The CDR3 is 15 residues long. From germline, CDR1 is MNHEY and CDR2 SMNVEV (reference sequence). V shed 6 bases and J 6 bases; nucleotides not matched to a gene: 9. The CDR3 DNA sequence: TGTGCCAGCAGCTACCAGGACAGGGCCGCCGGGGAGCTGTTTTTT. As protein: CASSYQDRAAGELFF.

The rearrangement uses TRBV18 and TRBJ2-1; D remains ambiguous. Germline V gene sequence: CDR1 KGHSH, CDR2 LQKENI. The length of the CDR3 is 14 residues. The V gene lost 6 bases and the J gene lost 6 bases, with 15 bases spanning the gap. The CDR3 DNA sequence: TGTGCCAGCTCGTACAGTGGGTCAGGCAATGAGCAGTTCTTC. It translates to CASSYSGSGNEQFF.

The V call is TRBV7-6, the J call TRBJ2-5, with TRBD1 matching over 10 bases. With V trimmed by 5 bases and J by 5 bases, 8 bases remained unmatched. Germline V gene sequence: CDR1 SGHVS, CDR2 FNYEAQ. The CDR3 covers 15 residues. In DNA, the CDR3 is TGTGCCAGCAGCACGAGACAGGGGGCCGGTGAGACCCAGTACTTC. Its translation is CASSTRQGAGETQYF.

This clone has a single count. The chain's CDR3 is CASSLGGGELFF. The CDR3 DNA is TGTGCCAGCAGCTTAGGCGGCGGGGAGCTGTTTTTT. This chain uses TRBV5-4 with TRBJ2-2; no clear D gene. Germline CDR1 SGHNT, CDR2 YYREEE (reference sequence). Trimming cost V 2 bases and J 7 bases, with 6 bases left between them. This CDR3 is built from 12 residues.